This T cell receptor (beta chain) was recovered during a study of cytomegalovirus exposure and HLA in healthy donors. CDR1 is SGHVS, CDR2 FNYEAQ, per germline. With 2 bases removed from V and 4 bases from J, the gap between germline ends came to 17 bases. This CDR3 spans 17 amino acids. 13 Jbeta primers and 60 Vbeta primers were used for the PCR. Clones were sequenced by immunoSEQ multiplex PCR, and TCRdb holds only the in-frame ones, with some missing. The sample gives some 140,000 clones, 77% of which show up once; around 1.3% is in the top ten. The receptor's source is a woman aged 40 to 50 in good health and CMV-seronegative. Material: PBMCs. The chain uses TRBV7-6 and TRBJ1-4; D perhaps matches TRBD1 (5 bases). The CDR3 sequence: CASSLYPRGNDNEKLFF. Written as DNA, the CDR3 is TGTGCCAGCAGCTTATACCCGCGGGGGAATGATAATGAAAAACTGTTTTTT.